This T cell receptor (beta chain) was obtained from a study of CD8 T cells in ankylosing spondylitis. Study-level findings and limits: Some of the motif variants had earlier been found in reactive arthritis patients' fluid and blood. Disease-associated clones were reportedly significantly overrepresented in matched ankylosing spondylitis synovial fluid.

A single record per CDR3 protein comes from TCRdb applying MiXCR to the 5' RACE reads. The sample holds approximately 200,000 distinct CDR3 sequences; approximately 13% are singletons and the top ten take 8% to 13%. This clonotype was seen repeatedly, ten times or more. Its cognate antigen is unknown. The sequenced material came from blood, either unsorted or a sorted T cell fraction (not recorded which). This TCR came from a female donor with ankylosing spondylitis or in good health (not recorded which).

CDR3 sequence reads: CASSLEGLSNQPQHF. Here the CDR3 DNA reads TGTGCCAGCAGCTTAGAGGGCCTCAGCAATCAGCCCCAGCATTTT. V is TRBV7-9 and J is TRBJ1-5; D is ambiguous. Trimming shortened V by 1 base and J by 1 base, and 8 bases separated the two germline ends. Germline V gives CDR1 SEHNR, CDR2 FQNEAQ (reference sequence). The CDR3 runs to 15 residues.